This entry describes one T cell receptor (beta chain). This clonotype has more than one count but fewer than ten. Its binding antigen is unknown. Base quality data are lacking; no much larger clone is found one base away. This record belongs to a study of regulatory T cells in long-lasting Graves disease (TCRdb year 2021). Looking at the study overall: To count as having persistent Graves' disease, a patient had to have received antithyroid drug treatment for over 5 years with TSH receptor autoantibodies remaining persistently positive. Peripheral blood TCR sequencing and RNA sequencing compared persistent Graves' disease patients with newly diagnosed Graves' disease patients. The study was registered as a clinical trial and conducted in China. A total of 35 or so samples were covered by TCR sequencing, comprising some 13 persistent and around 20 newly diagnosed Graves' disease patients. On average, persistent Graves' disease patients in the clinical cohort had been on antithyroid drugs for about 10.3 years. Here is what the overall study found, with its caveats: The study examined only peripheral blood because the primary lesion, thyroid tissue, could not be accessed. A larger number of public clonotypes was shared among persistent patients (about 2,700) than among newly diagnosed patients (approximately 930). The authors noted that the small sample size was a limitation that may lower accuracy. Lower TCR Shannon entropy and fewer highly expanded clones were observed in persistent Graves' disease patients than in newly diagnosed patients, which suggested clonal expansion. Sequencing and analysis were restricted to the TCR beta chain.

Reading the label with the study, this specimen's time point is: persistent/refractory GD, antithyroid drugs over 5 years with positive TRAb. RNA was extracted from PBMCs in TRIzol for both TCR sequencing and RNA sequencing. Graves' disease was diagnosed according to American Thyroid Association guidelines. Patients for the study were recruited at an endocrinology department in Xi'an, China. Each patient gave approximately 8.8 milliliters of peripheral blood, collected in an EDTA anticoagulant tube. Ficoll Paque Plus density gradient separation was used to isolate PBMCs, and no additional T cell sorting was done. An Agilent 2100 Bioanalyzer and agarose gel were used to check RNA quality, while a NanoDrop 2000 measured RNA concentration. The library was obtained by multiplex PCR. Sequenced on an Illumina HiSeq 4000. iRepertoire HTBI primers and Arm-PCR amplification of CDR3 regions were used to construct TCR beta libraries. Before sequencing, the PCR products underwent gel purification. In the authors' own workflow: Gene usage analysis of CDR3 amino acid clonotypes used the roughly 62 TRBV and around 14 TRBJ segments found across samples. COPE and FqMerger were used to merge the filtered high-quality paired reads into contigs. BLAST was used to align contigs to IMGT TRBV, TRBD and TRBJ reference genes, and CDR3 was defined according to IMGT. Highly expanded clones were defined as clonotypes with a frequency above 0.1%. Shannon entropy served as the measure of repertoire diversity, while the Gini coefficient captured V-J evenness. A clonotype was considered public if more than one individual shared it. The raw public reads went through TCRdb reprocessing: fastp at Q25, MiXCR clone calling, in-frame beta chains kept. One record per CDR3 amino acid sequence lists the most common genes and DNA. The V and J calls come from TCRdb's annotation, not from the publication. This sample lists hundreds of thousands of distinct CDR3 sequences; approximately 23% were detected once. Jointly, the top ten make up under 15% of the sample.

The source material was peripheral blood mononuclear cells (PBMCs), sampled when the disease was refractory, from a patient treated with antithyroid drugs. This sequence was found in a female donor with Graves disease.

The CDR3 is CASSPARGESYEQYF. The nucleotide sequence reads as follows: TGTGCCAGCAGTCCCGCCAGGGGAGAGTCCTACGAGCAGTACTTC. Rearrangement joined TRBV12-3 or TRBV12-4 to TRBJ2-7; the D segment could be TRBD1, given 6 matching bases. The CDR3 spans 15 residues, from the cysteine through the phenylalanine. CDR3 DNA only is kept here, 45 bases in frame from base 1. V and J lose 5 bases and 1 base, and a span of 15 bases separates them.